The 32 T cell receptor beta chains below come from one sample, sequenced in a study of identifying expanded T cells in peripheral blood. Data came from immunoSEQ multiplex PCR; TCRdb stores just in-frame clones and leaves some out. Of roughly 63,000 clones listed, about four fifths are singletons. The sample taken for sequencing was blood. These TCRs come from a person aged 18 to 70 in good health.

The V call is TRBV5-5, the J call TRBJ1-6; D call uncertain. Trimming pared 0 bases from V and 0 bases from J, leaving 10 bases between. CDR1 is SGHKS and CDR2 is YYEKEE in the germline V gene (reference sequence). The CDR3 spans 17 residues. Written as DNA, the CDR3 is TGTGCCAGCAGCTTGGTCGGAACGAGCTCCTATAATTCACCCCTCCACTTT. Protein product: CASSLVGTSSYNSPLHF. Using reference TRBV5-5 and TRBJ1-6 for the parts outside the CDR3, the full variable domain is DAGVTQSPTHLIKTRGQQVTLRCSPISGHKSVSWYQQVLGQGPQFIFQYYEKEERGRGNFPDRFSARQFPNYSSELNVNALLLGDSALYLCASSLVGTSSYNSPLHFGNGTRLTVT.

The chain carries TRBV4-2 and TRBJ2-1; D is uncertain. The germline V and J ends were trimmed by 1 base and 7 bases, with 8 bases remaining between them. Germline V CDR1 and CDR2: LGHNA, YNFKEQ. This CDR3 has 13 amino acids. CDR3 DNA: TGTGCCAGCAGCCAAGTCCGCGATAATGAGCAGTTCTTC. It yields the protein CASSQVRDNEQFF.

This clone came up once. This chain links TRBV11-2 with TRBJ1-5, with unresolved D. Trimming shortened V by 2 bases and J by 9 bases, and 11 bases separated the two germline ends. The CDR3 is 13 amino acids. Germline CDR1 is SGHAT and CDR2 is FQNNGV. For the CDR3, the DNA is TGTGCCAGCAGCTTATCCCCCCCACGGCCCCAGCATTTT. Its translation is CASSLSPPRPQHF.

This clone came up once. This chain joins TRBV6-1 and TRBJ1-5; D possibly corresponds to TRBD1 (5 bases). The V and J ends lost 1 base and 0 bases respectively, with 19 bases between them. The CDR3 length is 19 residues. Germline V gene lookup returns CDR1 MNHNS and CDR2 SASEGT. CDR3 DNA: TGTGCCAGCAGTGAAGAAAGATTGGGGGGGGTTTATAGCAATCAGCCCCAGCATTTT. Its protein is CASSEERLGGVYSNQPQHF.

Regarding this clone: Other DNA sequences within the sample encode an identical CDR3. This rearrangement joins TRBV28 to TRBJ2-6; no reliable D call. Germline values: CDR1 MDHEN, CDR2 SYDVKM. CDR3 length: 14 residues. V lost 2 bases and J 1 base, leaving 3 bases between the germline ends. The CDR3, as DNA: TGTGCCAGCAGTTTACGGTCTGGGGCCAACGTCCTGACTTTC. Translating gives CASSLRSGANVLTF.

V is TRBV29-1 and J is TRBJ1-4, with TRBD1 as a possible D gene (5 bases). Germline assignment: CDR1 SQVTM and CDR2 ANQGSEA. The CDR3 runs to 17 residues. The ends were cut back, 3 bases at V and 3 bases at J, with 20 bases in the middle. Here the CDR3 reads CSVDLGAASVSNEKLFF. The CDR3 DNA follows: TGCAGCGTTGATTTAGGGGCAGCAAGCGTCTCTAATGAAAAACTGTTTTTT.

This clone was seen a single time. This sequence joins TRBV5-1 and TRBJ1-5; no firm D call. This CDR3 contains 14 residues. Germline loops: CDR1 SGHRS, CDR2 YFSETQ. Trimming removed 0 bases from V and 0 bases from J, with 4 bases in between. The CDR3 loop reads CASSLGSSNQPQHF. DNA for the CDR3: TGCGCCAGCAGCTTGGGCAGTAGCAATCAGCCCCAGCATTTT.

This chain links TRBV28 with TRBJ1-1, with a weak D call TRBD1 (5 bases). This CDR3 comprises 13 residues. Deletions cut 6 bases from V and 5 bases from J, with 13 bases between. The germline CDR1 and CDR2 sequences are MDHEN and SYDVKM. CDR3 amino acids: CASSSGGRTEAFF. In DNA, the CDR3 is TGTGCCAGCAGCTCGGGGGGAAGAACTGAAGCTTTCTTT.

V gene TRBV29-1 combines with J gene TRBJ2-1, with 10 bases that match TRBD1. Germline CDR1 SQVTM, CDR2 ANQGSEA. The ends lost 4 bases at V and 6 bases at J; junction bases unmatched: 6. The length of the CDR3 is 14 residues. CDR3 protein: CSVATGTGVNEQFF. The CDR3 DNA follows: TGCAGCGTTGCGACCGGGACAGGGGTCAATGAGCAGTTCTTC.

The gene calls are TRBV27 and TRBJ1-2; 7 bases are shared with TRBD1. Looked up from germline, CDR1 is MNHEY and CDR2 is SMNVEV (reference sequence). The CDR3 runs 13 residues. The trim removed 5 bases at V and 4 bases at J, leaving 4 bases unmatched. The CDR3: CASSPGQRYGYTF. CDR3 bases: TGTGCCAGCAGTCCGGGACAGCGCTATGGCTACACCTTC.

This clone came up once. The chain recombines TRBV27 with TRBJ2-7; D is tentatively TRBD1 or TRBD2 (5 bases each). The germline V gene has CDR1 MNHEY and CDR2 SMNVEV (reference sequence). The CDR3 runs 22 residues. With 5 bases removed from V and 0 bases from J, the gap between germline ends came to 35 bases. CDR3 protein: CASSPEFYLAGRGRSFSYEQYF. The CDR3 region has the DNA TGTGCCAGCAGTCCCGAATTCTACCTGGCGGGCCGGGGACGGTCCTTCTCCTACGAGCAGTACTTC.

About this clone: One junction end disagrees with the germline gene, perhaps due to a read error. The chain uses TRBV4-1 and TRBJ2-7; 8 bases align to TRBD1. The germline CDR1 and CDR2 sequences are MGHRA and YSYEKL. This CDR3 has 12 amino acids. The CDR3 protein is CASSQDPDRASF. CDR3 DNA: TGCGCCAGCAGCCAAGATCCGGACAGGGCATCCTTC.

This chain connects TRBV6-6 to TRBJ2-2, with D hard to call. Germline V gene sequence: CDR1 MNHNY, CDR2 SVGAGI (reference sequence). The CDR3 sequence is 11 residues long. V lost 4 bases, J lost 9 bases, and 6 bases lay in between. The CDR3: CASSFDRELFF. As DNA, the CDR3 is TGTGCCAGCAGTTTCGACAGGGAGCTGTTTTTT.

The rearrangement joins TRBV21-1 to TRBJ1-1. TRBV21-1 is described as a pseudogene. The CDR3 consists of 13 residues. CDR3 coding DNA: TGTGCCAGCAGCAAAGCACGGGGGTCTGAAGCTTTCTTT. Translating gives CASSKARGSEAFF.

In DNA, the CDR3 is TGTGCCAGCAGTCAACTAGCGGGAGGAGGGGAGACCCAGTACTTC. It codes for CASSQLAGGGETQYF. The genes are TRBV28 and TRBJ2-5, with 12 nucleotides matching TRBD2. V lost 5 bases to trimming and J lost 5 bases; unmatched junction nucleotides: 6. The CDR3 contains 15 residues. Per germline, CDR1 MDHEN and CDR2 SYDVKM.

Only a few counts were recorded for this clone. The chain joins TRBV10-3 to TRBJ2-7; a weak D match, TRBD2 (5 bases). This CDR3 has 17 residues. V shed 0 bases and J shed 2 bases, with 17 bases lying between them. The germline V gene has CDR1 ENHRY and CDR2 SYGVKD. The CDR3 DNA is TGTGCCATCAGTGAGTCTGGCGACGACGGAGCGGCCTACGAGCAGTACTTC. As protein: CAISESGDDGAAYEQYF.

In its sample, this clone was seen many times. The chain couples TRBV6-1 to TRBJ1-6, with 7 bases lining up with TRBD1. Germline assignment: CDR1 MNHNS and CDR2 SASEGT. The CDR3 is made up of 14 amino acids. With V trimmed by 3 bases and J by 8 bases, 4 bases remained unmatched. The CDR3 coding sequence is TGTGCCAGCAGTGAGGCAGGGGGGGATTCACCCCTCCACTTT. This gives the protein CASSEAGGDSPLHF.

This clone was observed once. This sequence joins TRBV25-1 and TRBJ1-2, with unresolved D. The CDR3 totals 13 residues. V dropped 2 bases and J dropped 2 bases, with 6 bases sitting between them. Per the germline V gene, CDR1 is MGHDK and CDR2 is SYGVNS. The CDR3 loop reads CASSEQLNYGYTF. The CDR3 region has the DNA TGTGCCAGCAGTGAACAGCTAAACTATGGCTACACCTTC.

V gene TRBV6-6 combines with J gene TRBJ1-2; TRBD1 aligns across 10 bases. The CDR3 has 16 amino acids. Per the germline V gene, CDR1 is MNHNY and CDR2 is SVGAGI (reference sequence). J lost 4 bases, V lost 6 bases, and 11 bases had no gene match. CDR3 coding DNA: TGTGCCAGCAGCGGAAACGACAGGGGGCAGAGCTATGGCTACACCTTC. This codes for CASSGNDRGQSYGYTF.

CDR3 in DNA: TGTGCCAGCAGCCCCCGGGACGCTAGCGGGGGACTCTACGAGCAGTACGTC. Protein sequence: CASSPRDASGGLYEQYV. The genes are TRBV5-6 and TRBJ2-7; 10 nucleotides line up with TRBD2. Germline CDR1 is SGHDT and CDR2 is YYEEEE. The CDR3 sequence is 17 residues long. Losses at the gene ends were 4 bases for V and 3 bases for J; bases not matched to a gene: 13.

This clone was counted a few times. V and J are TRBV5-5 and TRBJ2-5; the match to TRBD2 covers 10 bases. V trimming: 3 bases; J trimming: 5 bases; junction bases outside the gene matches: 7. Per germline, CDR1 SGHKS and CDR2 YYEKEE (reference sequence). The CDR3 spans 15 residues. The DNA of the CDR3 is TGTGCCAGCAGCTCCGTAGCGGGGGGCCAGGAGACCCAGTACTTC. This encodes CASSSVAGGQETQYF. Supplemented by reference TRBV5-5 and TRBJ2-5, the full variable domain reads DAGVTQSPTHLIKTRGQQVTLRCSPISGHKSVSWYQQVLGQGPQFIFQYYEKEERGRGNFPDRFSARQFPNYSSELNVNALLLGDSALYLCASSSVAGGQETQYFGPGTRLLVL.

The sample holds one count of this clone. The chain uses TRBV5-8 and TRBJ1-1, with a weak D call TRBD1 (5 bases). CDR1 and CDR2 (germline): SGHTS, YDEGEE. The V and J ends lost 2 bases and 2 bases respectively, with 10 bases between them. The CDR3 contains 14 residues. The CDR3 DNA follows: TGTGCCAGCAGCTTCCGGGGACCTAACACTGAAGCTTTCTTT. Residues: CASSFRGPNTEAFF.

J is TRBJ2-7 and V is TRBV5-3; 8 bases align to TRBD1. TRBV5-3 is noted as an ORF with a role that remains uncertain. The CDR3 totals 15 residues. V lost 7 bases to trimming and J lost 0 bases; unmatched junction nucleotides: 9. In nucleotides, the CDR3 is TGTGCCAGACCTGGACAGGGTCCCCCCTCCTACGAGCAGTACGTC. This sequence encodes CARPGQGPPSYEQYV.

V and J are TRBV5-1 and TRBJ2-5, with unresolved D. V lost 2 bases and J 5 bases, leaving 10 bases between the germline ends. Germline V gene data show CDR1 as SGHRS and CDR2 as YFSETQ. The CDR3 runs to 13 residues. The chain's CDR3 is CASSLRVLETQYF. The CDR3 coding sequence is TGCGCCAGCAGCTTACGTGTCTTGGAGACCCAGTACTTC. The variable domain in full, with the rest retrieved from reference TRBV5-1 and TRBJ2-5, is KAGVTQTPRYLIKTRGQQVTLSCSPISGHRSVSWYQQTPGQGLQFLFEYFSETQRNKGNFPGRFSGRQFSNSRSEMNVSTLELGDSALYLCASSLRVLETQYFGPGTRLLVL.

This clone was observed a few times. J is TRBJ2-3 and V is TRBV5-1; TRBD2 might be the D (6 bases). V lost 0 bases and J lost 4, with 12 bases in between. Per the germline V gene, CDR1 is SGHRS and CDR2 is YFSETQ. The CDR3 extends over 15 amino acids. The CDR3 region is CASSLAAGSADTQYF. DNA of the CDR3: TGCGCCAGCAGCTTGGCCGCGGGGAGCGCAGATACGCAGTATTTT.

The rearrangement links TRBV2 to TRBJ2-1; D tentatively reads TRBD1 or TRBD2 (5 bases each). Germline assignment: CDR1 SNHLY and CDR2 FYNNEI. V lost 5 bases and J 10 bases, leaving 15 bases between the germline ends. The CDR3 runs 13 residues. CDR3 in DNA: TGTGCCAGCAGTCGGGGAGTAAACAGGGAGCAGTTCTTC. It encodes CASSRGVNREQFF. The whole variable domain, remainder taken from reference TRBV2 and TRBJ2-1, is EPEVTQTPSHQVTQMGQEVILRCVPISNHLYFYWYRQILGQKVEFLVSFYNNEISEKSEIFDDQFSVERPDGSNFTLKIRSTKLEDSAMYFCASSRGVNREQFFGPGTRLTVL.

The V and J genes are TRBV6-6 and TRBJ2-1; D gene ambiguous. CDR3 length: 13 amino acids. Trimming shortened V by 5 bases and J by 3 bases, and 8 bases separated the two germline ends. Germline V gene lookup returns CDR1 MNHNY and CDR2 SVGAGI (reference sequence). The CDR3 sequence: CASSAPNYNEQFF. Written as DNA, the CDR3 is TGTGCCAGCAGTGCCCCGAACTACAATGAGCAGTTCTTC.

The chain joins TRBV6-4 to TRBJ1-2; tentative D call: TRBD1 (6 bases). The CDR3 is 15 amino acids. CDR1 is MRHNA and CDR2 is SNTAGT in the germline V gene. V shed 5 bases and J shed 5 bases, with 18 bases lying between them. As DNA, the CDR3 is TGTGCCAGCAGTCCACGTGGGGGGGCTGGATATGGCTACACCTTC. Translated: CASSPRGGAGYGYTF.

The chain combines TRBV5-1 with TRBJ2-1, with TRBD1 matching over 10 bases. Germline trimming cut 4 bases from V and 7 bases from J; bases unmatched to any gene: 5. The CDR3 has 14 amino acids. Germline V gives CDR1 SGHRS, CDR2 YFSETQ. The CDR3 region is CASSGTGDWNEQFF. As DNA, the CDR3 is TGCGCCAGCAGCGGGACAGGGGACTGGAATGAGCAGTTCTTC.

The chain uses TRBV11-2 and TRBJ1-1; tentative D call: TRBD1 (5 bases). V lost 5 bases and J 6 bases, leaving 16 bases between the germline ends. CDR1 and CDR2 (germline): SGHAT, FQNNGV. This CDR3 is 14 amino acids long. CDR3 amino acids: CASSPLGGRAEAFF. CDR3 DNA: TGTGCCAGCAGCCCACTCGGGGGGAGGGCTGAAGCTTTCTTT.

This clone showed up just a few times. In nucleotides, the CDR3 is TGCGCCAGCAGCCGCGGGGGGCCCACAGATACGCAGTATTTT. Amino acids: CASSRGGPTDTQYF. The chain has TRBV5-1 and TRBJ2-3, with 8 bases aligning to TRBD2. The trim removed 4 bases at V and 2 bases at J, leaving 3 bases unmatched. The CDR3 sequence is 14 residues long. Germline CDR1 is SGHRS and CDR2 is YFSETQ.

J is TRBJ2-1 and V is TRBV4-3; possible D gene TRBD2, 5 bases. Trimming pared 0 bases from V and 10 bases from J, leaving 13 bases between. The CDR3 length is 14 residues. Germline CDR1 is LGHNA and CDR2 is YSLEER. CDR3 DNA sequence: TGCGCCAGCAGCCAAGAAAGTATGAGGGCCGAGCAGTTCTTC. Translating gives CASSQESMRAEQFF.